The source of this T cell receptor (beta chain) is a study of blood T cell repertoires in COVID-19. Clones were read by immunoSEQ multiplex PCR, and TCRdb kept only the in-frame ones, dropping some. This sample has 200,000 to 250,000 clones, with about 87% found just once. CDR1 and CDR2 from the germline V gene are SQVTM and ANQGSEA. After removal of 7 bases from V and 1 base from J, the junction contained 6 bases not matched to a gene. CDR3 length equals 14 residues. The clonotype originates from a man aged 60 to 69 with acute or convalescent COVID-19. J is TRBJ2-4 and V is TRBV29-1; the match to TRBD1 covers 8 bases. Input material: peripheral blood. In DNA, the CDR3 is TGCAGCGCCGGACAGGGCGGCGCCAAAAACATTCAGTACTTC. Its protein product is CSAGQGGAKNIQYF. Based on the CDR3 plus reference TRBV29-1 and TRBJ2-4, the full variable domain is SAVISQKPSRDICQRGTSLTIQCQVDSQVTMMFWYRQQPGQSLTLIATANQGSEATYESGFVIDKFPISRPNLTFSTLTVSNMSPEDSSIYLCSAGQGGAKNIQYFGAGTRLSVL.